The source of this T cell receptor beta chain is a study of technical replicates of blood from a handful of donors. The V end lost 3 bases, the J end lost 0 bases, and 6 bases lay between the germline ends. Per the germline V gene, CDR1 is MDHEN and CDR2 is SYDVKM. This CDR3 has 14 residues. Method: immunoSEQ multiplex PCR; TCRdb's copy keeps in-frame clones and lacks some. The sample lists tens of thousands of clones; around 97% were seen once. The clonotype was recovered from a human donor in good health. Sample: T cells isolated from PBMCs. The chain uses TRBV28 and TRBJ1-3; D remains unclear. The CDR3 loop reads CASSFLSSGNTIYF. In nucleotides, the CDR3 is TGTGCCAGCAGTTTTCTGAGCTCTGGAAACACCATATATTTT.